Listed below are T cell receptor beta chains from one sample, sequenced in a study of regulatory T cells in long-lasting Graves disease. Using its own MiXCR run on the multiplex PCR reads, TCRdb lists one record per CDR3 protein. The sample consists of fewer than 450,000 distinct CDR3 sequences, approximately 15% of them appearing once. In addition, the sample was reused for a study of T cells in Graves' hyperthyroidism and ophthalmopathy.

This specimen was peripheral blood mononuclear cells (PBMCs), taken at new diagnosis, from a patient treated with antithyroid drugs. Source of these receptors: a woman aged 40 to 50 with Graves disease. CDR3s include the opening cysteine and the closing phenylalanine or tryptophan. Each record gives: clone size, V gene, J gene, D gene, CDR3 protein, CDR3 DNA. The D gene is left open where the match is weak. A row's size may be missing; if present it is once, few, many or a size class.

.	TRBV28	TRBJ2-2	TRBD2	CASSPYFGREGTGELFF	TGTGCCAGCAGTCCGTATTTTGGGCGGGAGGGGACCGGGGAGCTGTTCTTT
.	TRBV19	TRBJ1-5	.	CASTRKALDNQPQHF	TGTGCCAGTACGAGAAAAGCTCTCGACAATCAGCCCCAGCATTTT
.	TRBV24-1	TRBJ2-1	TRBD2	CAAKGGLAGRTYNEQFF	TGTGCCGCGAAGGGGGGACTAGCGGGGAGAACCTACAATGAGCAGTTCTTC
once	TRBV7-2	TRBJ2-1	TRBD2	CASSPGLAGDGQFF	TGTGCCAGCAGCCCGGGACTAGCGGGGGACGGGCAGTTCTTC
many	TRBV13	TRBJ2-2	.	CASSLAATASPGELFF	TGTGCCAGCAGCTTGGCAGCCACCGCCAGCCCCGGGGAGCTGTTTTTT
.	TRBV3-1	TRBJ2-7	TRBD1	CASSLGGGTGVYEQYF	TGTGCCAGCAGCCTCGGCGGCGGGACAGGGGTCTACGAGCAGTACTTC
many	TRBV6-1	TRBJ1-2	TRBD1	CASTLTGHGYTF	TGTGCCAGCACGCTGACAGGGCACGGCTACACCTTC
many	TRBV28	TRBJ2-1	.	CASTRRDNEQFF	TGTGCCAGCACCAGGAGAGACAATGAGCAGTTCTTC
few	TRBV19	TRBJ1-1	.	CASTPWGGNTEAFF	TGTGCCAGTACCCCATGGGGGGGGAACACTGAAGCTTTCTTT
many	TRBV11-2	TRBJ2-3	.	CASSPPNVADTQYF	TGTGCCAGCAGCCCCCCCAACGTCGCAGATACGCAGTATTTT
many	TRBV11-2	TRBJ2-5	.	CASSLVGAETQYF	TGTGCCAGCAGCTTAGTAGGGGCGGAGACCCAGTACTTC
many	TRBV9	TRBJ2-1	TRBD2	CASSVGPGGGNEQFF	TGTGCCAGCAGCGTAGGGCCCGGGGGGGGCAATGAGCAGTTCTTC
.	TRBV20-1	TRBJ2-1	.	CSAHTTYNEQFF	TGCAGTGCTCATACAACCTACAATGAGCAGTTCTTC
many	TRBV24-1	TRBJ2-7	TRBD1	CATSDSGQDGTGYEQYF	TGTGCCACCAGTGATTCGGGACAGGACGGGACCGGCTACGAGCAGTACTTC
few	TRBV12-5	TRBJ1-6	TRBD1	CASGLNTGGPNSYNSPLHF	TGTGCTAGTGGTTTGAACACAGGGGGCCCTAACTCCTATAATTCACCCCTCCACTTT
.	TRBV28	TRBJ2-1	.	CASSVEGGFYNEQFF	TGTGCCAGCAGTGTTGAGGGGGGGTTCTACAATGAGCAGTTCTTC
few	TRBV29-1	TRBJ1-2	.	CSVWGAGSNGYTF	TGCAGCGTATGGGGGGCAGGTTCGAATGGCTACACCTTC
.	TRBV6-1	TRBJ2-5	.	CASSVESSETQYF	TGTGCCAGCAGTGTGGAGAGCAGTGAGACCCAGTACTTC
.	TRBV2	TRBJ2-2	.	CASSGGDLWGELFF	TGTGCCAGCAGTGGGGGGGACCTTTGGGGGGAGCTGTTTTTT
many	TRBV18	TRBJ2-7	.	CASSPRGAGTYEQYF	TGTGCCAGCTCACCGAGGGGTGCTGGAACCTACGAGCAGTACTTC
.	TRBV5-1	TRBJ1-4	TRBD1	CASSLSETGHKLFF	TGCGCCAGCAGCTTGTCTGAGACAGGGCACAAACTGTTTTTT
many	TRBV3-1	TRBJ1-2	.	CASSQDVGGRAGYTF	TGTGCCAGCAGCCAAGATGTTGGCGGGAGAGCGGGCTACACCTTC
many	TRBV12-3/TRBV12-4	TRBJ2-3	TRBD1	CASSNGQGGTDTQYF	TGTGCCAGCAGCAATGGACAGGGAGGCACAGATACGCAGTATTTT
.	TRBV6-5	TRBJ1-2	.	CASSSSGSTYGYTF	TGTGCCAGCAGTTCATCAGGGAGTACCTATGGCTACACCTTC
.	TRBV12-3/TRBV12-4	TRBJ2-1	TRBD1	CASSSPGQGASSYNEQFF	TGTGCCAGCAGTTCCCCGGGACAGGGGGCGAGCTCCTACAATGAGCAGTTCTTC
.	TRBV7-9	TRBJ1-5	.	CASSLVVAGYNQPQHF	TGTGCCAGCAGCTTAGTCGTCGCAGGCTACAATCAGCCCCAGCATTTT
many	TRBV4-1	TRBJ2-5	.	CASSQGREETQYF	TGCGCCAGCAGCCAAGGCAGGGAAGAGACCCAGTACTTC
many	TRBV12-3/TRBV12-4	TRBJ1-5	.	CASSFDSWGSNQPQHF	TGTGCCAGCAGTTTCGACAGTTGGGGGTCCAATCAGCCCCAGCATTTT
many	TRBV29-1	TRBJ2-5	TRBD2	CSVWLAGGRETQYF	TGCAGCGTTTGGCTAGCGGGAGGCCGGGAGACCCAGTACTTC
.	TRBV29-1	TRBJ1-2	.	CSVGEGNTPSLNGYTF	TGCAGCGTGGGAGAGGGGAATACCCCCTCGTTAAATGGCTACACCTTC
few	TRBV18	TRBJ1-3	.	CASSPTGSSRSGNTIYF	TGTGCCAGCTCACCAACCGGGTCCTCTCGCTCTGGAAACACCATATATTTT
many	TRBV12-5	TRBJ2-7	.	CASGLDVTYEQYF	TGTGCTAGTGGTTTGGACGTGACCTACGAGCAGTACTTC
many	TRBV10-3	TRBJ2-5	.	CAISESQVAQYF	TGTGCCATCAGTGAGTCGCAGGTAGCCCAGTACTTC
many	TRBV6-1	TRBJ2-7	TRBD2	CASSRSSGRAYEQYF	TGTGCCAGCAGCCGATCTAGCGGGAGGGCCTACGAGCAGTACTTC
.	TRBV18	TRBJ2-2	.	CASSPGQNTGERFF	TGTGCCAGCTCACCAGGACAGAACACCGGGGAGCGGTTTTTT
many	TRBV6-2/TRBV6-3	TRBJ2-5	.	CASNGRGVLETQYF	TGTGCCAGCAACGGCAGGGGGGTCCTTGAGACCCAGTACTTC
few	TRBV20-1	TRBJ2-2	.	CSARDPYSDRAGELFF	TGCAGTGCTAGAGATCCCTACTCCGACAGAGCCGGGGAGCTGTTTTTT
many	TRBV10-3	TRBJ2-5	.	CAISDRGANQETQYF	TGTGCCATCAGTGACAGGGGCGCGAATCAAGAGACCCAGTACTTC
.	TRBV5-1	TRBJ2-5	TRBD2	CASTPSGIQETQYF	TGCGCCAGCACCCCTAGCGGGATCCAAGAGACCCAGTACTTC
few	TRBV19	TRBJ1-5	.	CASSTLRPGNSNQPQHF	TGTGCCAGTAGTACCCTTCGTCCCGGGAATAGCAATCAGCCCCAGCATTTT
many	TRBV2	TRBJ2-1	.	CASSEALRRTPFF	TGTGCCAGCAGTGAAGCGCTTCGTCGTACGCCGTTCTTC
many	TRBV7-2	TRBJ1-5	.	CASSLTGQPHQPQHF	TGTGCCAGCAGCTTAACCGGACAGCCCCATCAGCCCCAGCATTTT
many	TRBV5-1	TRBJ2-7	TRBD1	CASSLEPTGETYEQYF	TGCGCCAGCAGCTTGGAGCCGACAGGGGAAACCTACGAGCAGTACTTC
.	TRBV6-2/TRBV6-3	TRBJ2-7	TRBD2	CASSSRAGEGEQYF	TGTGCCAGCAGCAGCCGAGCGGGAGAGGGCGAGCAGTACTTC
.	TRBV5-1	TRBJ2-7	TRBD1	CASSFWQGALGNEQYF	TGCGCCAGCAGCTTCTGGCAGGGGGCCCTCGGGAACGAGCAGTACTTC
many	TRBV11-3	TRBJ2-5	.	CASSLHFGETQYF	TGTGCCAGCAGCTTACATTTCGGTGAGACCCAGTACTTC
few	TRBV6-2/TRBV6-3	TRBJ1-1	.	CASSYAGANTEAFF	TGTGCCAGCAGTTACGCTGGGGCGAACACTGAAGCTTTCTTT
many	TRBV20-1	TRBJ2-1	.	CSARGGASAYYNEQFF	TGCAGTGCTAGAGGGGGGGCAAGCGCGTACTACAATGAGCAGTTCTTC
.	TRBV12-3/TRBV12-4	TRBJ2-2	TRBD2	CASRFPSGRGRTGELFF	TGTGCCAGCAGGTTTCCTAGCGGGAGGGGGAGGACCGGGGAGCTGTTTTTT
few	TRBV4-2	TRBJ2-2	.	CASSQDRDNTGELFF	TGTGCCAGCAGCCAAGACCGGGACAACACCGGGGAGCTGTTTTTT
many	TRBV28	TRBJ2-1	.	CASSFNPSSYNEQFF	TGTGCCAGCAGTTTTAATCCGAGCTCCTACAATGAGCAGTTCTTC
many	TRBV6-9	TRBJ2-7	TRBD2	CASSYEAGLAAYEQYF	TGTGCCAGCAGTTACGAGGCGGGACTAGCGGCCTACGAGCAGTACTTC
.	TRBV11-2	TRBJ2-7	.	CASSSPGDYEQYF	TGTGCCAGCAGTTCGCCCGGGGACTACGAGCAGTACTTC
many	TRBV5-1	TRBJ2-7	TRBD1	CASSRNKRTGGGYEQYF	TGCGCCAGCAGCAGAAACAAGCGGACAGGTGGGGGCTACGAGCAGTACTTC